The 27 T cell receptor beta chains below all came from one sample that was sequenced in a study of T cells after somatic rescue of genetic block. Libraries were prepared by immunoSEQ multiplex PCR; TCRdb keeps only in-frame clonotypes and omits some of them. The sample carries 55,000 to 75,000 clones, under 95% recorded once. The specimen sequenced was peripheral blood mononuclear cells (PBMCs). The receptors originated from a man in his forties or fifties.

CDR3 in DNA: TGTGCCAGCCTCAATTCCCACAGGGCGGCTGGAAACACCATATATTTT. As protein: CASLNSHRAAGNTIYF. The rearrangement links TRBV2 to TRBJ1-3; D is possibly TRBD1 (6 bases). The CDR3 sequence is 16 residues long. The germline V gene has CDR1 SNHLY and CDR2 FYNNEI. V lost 8 bases and J 2 bases, leaving 19 bases between the germline ends.

This chain connects TRBV27 to TRBJ2-5; TRBD1 aligns across 8 bases. Germline V CDR1 and CDR2: MNHEY, SMNVEV (reference sequence). V was pared by 5 bases and J by 6 bases, with 5 bases of the junction left unmatched. The CDR3 consists of 13 residues. As DNA, the CDR3 is TGTGCCAGCAGTCCGGACAGGGTGAAGACCCAGTACTTC. Amino acid sequence: CASSPDRVKTQYF.

The J gene is TRBJ2-2, the V gene TRBV5-1; TRBD2 aligns across 9 bases. V lost 0 bases, J lost 6 bases, and 6 bases stayed unmatched. CDR3 length: 16 amino acids. Per the germline V gene, CDR1 is SGHRS and CDR2 is YFSETQ. The CDR3 spells CASSLGVAGASGELFF. The DNA of the CDR3 is TGCGCCAGCAGCTTGGGAGTAGCGGGAGCTTCCGGGGAGCTGTTTTTT.

The chain combines TRBV9 with TRBJ2-5, with TRBD2 matching over 11 bases. The CDR3 is 17 amino acids. Germline CDR1 SGDLS, CDR2 YYNGEE. V lost 4 bases to trimming and J lost 5 bases; unmatched junction nucleotides: 13. The CDR3 loop is CASSPGLAGTVGETQYF. In DNA form, the CDR3 reads TGTGCCAGCAGCCCCGGACTAGCGGGTACCGTCGGTGAGACCCAGTACTTC.

The genes are TRBV7-8 and TRBJ1-5; D call uncertain. V was cut by 0 bases and J by 5 bases, with 5 bases left in between. This CDR3 spans 13 amino acids. Germline loops: CDR1 SGHVS, CDR2 FQNEAQ. CDR3 sequence (DNA): TGTGCCAGCAGCTTAGCAAGGGATCAGCCCCAGCATTTT. This encodes CASSLARDQPQHF. The full variable domain, its missing parts supplied by reference TRBV7-8 and TRBJ1-5, is GAGVSQSPRYKVAKRGQDVALRCDPISGHVSLFWYQQALGQGPEFLTYFQNEAQLDKSGLPSDRFFAERPEGSVSTLKIQRTQQEDSAVYLCASSLARDQPQHFGDGTRLSIL.

The chain uses TRBV5-4 and TRBJ2-1; 9 nucleotides agree with TRBD1. V lost 4 bases, J lost 3 bases, and 5 bases stayed unmatched. This CDR3 has 15 amino acids. Germline-derived CDR1 and CDR2 are SGHNT and YYREEE (reference sequence). In DNA, the CDR3 is TGTGCCAGCAGCGAAAGACAGGGGGTCTACAATGAGCAGTTCTTC. Amino acids: CASSERQGVYNEQFF.

The chain employs TRBV7-8 and TRBJ2-7, with no clear D. Germline V CDR1 and CDR2: SGHVS, FQNEAQ. The V and J ends lost 1 base and 6 bases respectively, with 4 bases between them. The CDR3 sequence is 11 residues long. The CDR3 nucleotides are TGTGCCAGCAGCTTAGATGGCGAGCAGTACTTC. It translates to CASSLDGEQYF.

The chain uses TRBV9 and TRBJ2-2, with 10 positions matching TRBD2. The V gene end was trimmed by 1 base and the J gene end by 4 bases; junction bases not matched to a gene: 4. CDR1 is SGDLS and CDR2 is YYNGEE in the germline V gene. The CDR3 length is 16 residues. Here the CDR3 reads CASSVSGRASTGELFF. In DNA, the CDR3 is TGTGCCAGCAGCGTAAGCGGGAGGGCTAGCACCGGGGAGCTGTTTTTT.

The chain has TRBV27 and TRBJ2-2; D unresolved. In germline, CDR1 is MNHEY, CDR2 SMNVEV (reference sequence). Deletions cut 6 bases from V and 4 bases from J, with 12 bases between. This CDR3 has 14 residues. CDR3 protein: CASSARVGTGELFF. The CDR3 bases are TGTGCCAGCAGCGCTAGAGTGGGCACCGGGGAGCTGTTTTTT.

This rearrangement joins TRBV7-9 to TRBJ2-2, with TRBD1 identical over 10 bases. The junction had 5 bases not matched to a gene; V was cut back by 3 bases and J by 4 bases. This CDR3 contains 16 residues. Germline V CDR1 and CDR2: SEHNR, FQNEAQ (reference sequence). CDR3 nucleotides: TGTGCCAGCAGCTTTGGGACAGGGGTCAGCACCGGGGAGCTGTTTTTT. Translated, it gives CASSFGTGVSTGELFF.

A word on this clone: The germline gene is not matched at one end of the junction; a read error may be the cause. V is TRBV7-7 and J is TRBJ2-2; the D gene is possibly TRBD2 (7 bases). The CDR3 spans 17 residues. Germline V gives CDR1 SSHAT, CDR2 FNYEAQ (reference sequence). The CDR3 sequence is CASSPQTGGLYTGELFF. The CDR3 DNA follows: TGTGCTAGCAGCCCACAGACGGGGGGCTTGTACACCGGGGAGCTGTTTTTT. Supplemented by reference TRBV7-7 and TRBJ2-2, the full variable domain reads GAGVSQSPRYKVTKRGQDVTLRCDPISSHATLYWYQQALGQGPEFLTYFNYEAQPDKSGLPSDRFSAERPEGSISTLTIQRTEQRDSAMYRCASSPQTGGLYTGELFFGEGSRLTVL.

This clone was picked up one time. The chain recombines TRBV5-1 with TRBJ1-2; TRBD1 matches at 7 bases. The CDR3 loop spans 12 amino acids. J gave up 10 bases and V 5 bases, and 8 bases lay outside the gene matches. Germline CDR1 SGHRS, CDR2 YFSETQ. In nucleotides, the CDR3 is TGCGCCAGCAGTCGCGACAGGGAGGTCTACACCTTC. This gives the protein CASSRDREVYTF.

Written as DNA, the CDR3 is TGTGCCAGCAGCTCTATCCGGGGGCGCGAAAGCTATGAGCAGTTCTTC. As protein: CASSSIRGRESYEQFF. The V and J genes are TRBV11-2 and TRBJ2-1; the D gene could be TRBD1 or TRBD2 (6 bases each). V shed 4 bases and J shed 8 bases, with 21 bases lying between them. The CDR3 extends over 16 amino acids. Germline V gene sequence: CDR1 SGHAT, CDR2 FQNNGV.

The chain uses TRBV5-8 and TRBJ2-1, with 12 bases identical to TRBD1. The germline CDR1 and CDR2 sequences are SGHTS and YDEGEE. This CDR3 has 14 amino acids. The V and J ends lost 4 bases and 7 bases, in that order; junction bases with no gene match: 3. CDR3 nucleotide sequence: TGTGCCAGCAGCAGGGACAGGGGGCGGAATGAGCAGTTCTTC. Its translation: CASSRDRGRNEQFF.

The chain joins TRBV7-9 to TRBJ1-4, with D maybe TRBD1 (5 bases). Deletions cut 6 bases from V and 7 bases from J, with 12 bases between. CDR1 is SEHNR and CDR2 is FQNEAQ in the germline V gene (reference sequence). This CDR3 has 13 residues. Here the CDR3 DNA reads TGTGCCAGCAGATGGGGGTCGGGTGAAAAACTGTTTTTT. It is translated as CASRWGSGEKLFF.

The chain carries TRBV2 and TRBJ2-5, with D possibly TRBD1 on 6 matching bases. Germline lookup yields CDR1 SNHLY and CDR2 FYNNEI. The CDR3 loop spans 12 amino acids. Between the trimmed V and J ends, which lost 11 bases and 2 bases, there was a span of 12 bases. The CDR3 reads CAGNRVQETQYF. CDR3 bases: TGTGCCGGCAACAGGGTACAAGAGACCCAGTACTTC.

This clone showed up just a few times. The genes are TRBV19 and TRBJ2-2, with 7 bases fitting TRBD1. V shed 6 bases and J 3 bases; nucleotides not matched to a gene: 4. The CDR3 loop spans 14 amino acids. Germline V gene sequence: CDR1 LNHDA, CDR2 SQIVND (reference sequence). In nucleotides, the CDR3 is TGTGCCAGTAGGCGGCAGGGGGACACCGGGGAGCTGTTTTTT. This translates into CASRRQGDTGELFF.

This clone was counted once. The chain joins TRBV5-1 to TRBJ1-1; 7 nucleotides agree with TRBD1. CDR3 length: 15 residues. Germline V lookup: CDR1 SGHRS, CDR2 YFSETQ. Trimming at V came to 3 bases and at J to 2 bases, leaving 7 bases not matched to a gene. The CDR3 protein is CASSYAGTANTEAFF. The CDR3 DNA follows: TGCGCCAGCAGCTACGCCGGGACAGCAAACACTGAAGCTTTCTTT.

The chain carries TRBV30 and TRBJ1-5; D not certain. Germline values: CDR1 GTSNPN, CDR2 SVGIG (reference sequence). The CDR3 spans 16 residues. V was shortened by 1 base and J by 2 bases, with 15 bases between the two germline ends. This CDR3 reads CAWSGIGPGGNQPQHF. The CDR3 region has the DNA TGTGCCTGGAGTGGGATCGGCCCCGGGGGCAATCAGCCCCAGCATTTT.

The chain uses TRBV27 and TRBJ2-1, with TRBD2 identical over 9 bases. Germline CDR1 MNHEY, CDR2 SMNVEV (reference sequence). The CDR3 contains 16 residues. With 0 bases clipped from V and 4 bases from J, the junction kept 4 bases outside the gene matches. CDR3 region: CASSLSAGGPYNEQFF. DNA of the CDR3: TGTGCCAGCAGTTTATCGGCGGGAGGGCCGTACAATGAGCAGTTCTTC.

This clone came up a few times. The chain combines TRBV28 with TRBJ2-3; D gene unclear. The CDR3 runs to 13 residues. Deletions cut 4 bases from V and 6 bases from J, with 11 bases between. Germline assignment: CDR1 MDHEN and CDR2 SYDVKM. CDR3 in amino acids: CASSSLALDTQYF. As DNA, the CDR3 is TGTGCCAGCAGTTCCTTAGCTCTGGATACGCAGTATTTT.

This rearrangement joins TRBV19 to TRBJ2-5; no firm D call. Between the trimmed V and J ends, which lost 3 bases and 1 base, there was a span of 9 bases. CDR1 and CDR2 from the germline V gene are LNHDA and SQIVND (reference sequence). This CDR3 has 14 residues. The CDR3 protein is CASSIGRVQETQYF. As DNA, the CDR3 is TGTGCCAGTAGTATTGGTAGGGTCCAAGAGACCCAGTACTTC.

The chain uses TRBV7-9 and TRBJ2-3, with no clear D. The CDR3 is 12 amino acids. V was cut by 2 bases and J by 5 bases, with 5 bases left in between. Per the germline V gene, CDR1 is SEHNR and CDR2 is FQNEAQ (reference sequence). CDR3 sequence (DNA): TGTGCCAGCAGCTTATTCGAAGATACGCAGTATTTT. As protein: CASSLFEDTQYF.

The chain combines TRBV28 with TRBJ2-2, with 10 bases that match TRBD2. Losses at the gene ends were 4 bases for V and 6 bases for J; bases not matched to a gene: 2. Germline CDR1 is MDHEN and CDR2 is SYDVKM. CDR3 length: 14 amino acids. The CDR3 nucleotides are TGTGCCAGCAGTTCCGGACTAGCGGCCGGGGAGCTGTTTTTT. It codes for CASSSGLAAGELFF.

This chain joins TRBV19 and TRBJ2-5; 9 bases are a match to TRBD1. The CDR3 runs 15 residues. Per the germline V gene, CDR1 is LNHDA and CDR2 is SQIVND (reference sequence). After removal of 5 bases from V and 5 bases from J, the junction contained 9 bases not matched to a gene. The CDR3 DNA reads TGTGCCAGTAGTGCCCGGGACAGGGCAGGGGAGACCCAGTACTTC. It is translated as CASSARDRAGETQYF.

The chain is built from TRBV2 and TRBJ1-2, with TRBD1 as a possible D gene (5 bases). This CDR3 is 14 amino acids long. Germline lookup yields CDR1 SNHLY and CDR2 FYNNEI. V was pared by 8 bases and J by 3 bases, with 16 bases between. In DNA form, the CDR3 reads TGTGCCAGCGTCCGGGACGGAGGGTACTATGGCTACACCTTC. Protein product: CASVRDGGYYGYTF. Looking up the rest from reference TRBV2 and TRBJ1-2 gives the full variable domain: EPEVTQTPSHQVTQMGQEVILRCVPISNHLYFYWYRQILGQKVEFLVSFYNNEISEKSEIFDDQFSVERPDGSNFTLKIRSTKLEDSAMYFCASVRDGGYYGYTFGSGTRLTVV.

The chain joins TRBV7-2 to TRBJ2-1, with D possibly being TRBD2 (6 bases). This CDR3 region has 15 residues. The germline V gene encodes CDR1 SGHTA and CDR2 FQGNSA. The V end was cut by 7 bases, the J end by 0 bases, with 13 bases between. CDR3 coding DNA: TGTGCCAGCACCCTGGGTAGCGGCTCCTACAATGAGCAGTTCTTC. Its translation: CASTLGSGSYNEQFF.